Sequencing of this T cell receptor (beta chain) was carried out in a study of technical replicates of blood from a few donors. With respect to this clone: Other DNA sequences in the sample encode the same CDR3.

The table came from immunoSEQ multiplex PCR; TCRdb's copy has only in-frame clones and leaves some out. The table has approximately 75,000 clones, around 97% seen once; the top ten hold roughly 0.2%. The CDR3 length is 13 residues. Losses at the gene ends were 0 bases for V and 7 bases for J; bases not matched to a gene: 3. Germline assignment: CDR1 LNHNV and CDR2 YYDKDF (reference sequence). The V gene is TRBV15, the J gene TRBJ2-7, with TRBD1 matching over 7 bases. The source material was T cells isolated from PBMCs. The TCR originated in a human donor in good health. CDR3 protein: CATSRDRGREQYF. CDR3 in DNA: TGTGCCACCAGCAGAGATAGGGGGCGGGAGCAGTACTTC.